This TCR beta chain was retrieved from a study of blood T cell repertoires in COVID-19. Germline CDR1 KGHSH, CDR2 LQKENI. Trimming pared 2 bases from V and 4 bases from J, leaving 12 bases between. The CDR3 extends over 15 amino acids. The authors' processing: Amplification from reference gene primers served as the basis for estimated nucleated cell counts. Clones were read by immunoSEQ multiplex PCR, and TCRdb kept only the in-frame ones, dropping some. Clone size and V and J calls were adopted from that table, with D and trimming inferred from the DNA. The profile shows about 100,000 clones, approximately 80% of them singletons.

The specimen sequenced was peripheral blood. V and J are TRBV18 and TRBJ1-5, with D uncertain. This receptor was identified in a man aged 55 to 70 with active or convalescent COVID-19. CDR3: CASSPSGLGNQPQHF. CDR3 nucleotide sequence: TGTGCCAGCTCACCATCGGGGTTGGGGAATCAGCCCCAGCATTTT.